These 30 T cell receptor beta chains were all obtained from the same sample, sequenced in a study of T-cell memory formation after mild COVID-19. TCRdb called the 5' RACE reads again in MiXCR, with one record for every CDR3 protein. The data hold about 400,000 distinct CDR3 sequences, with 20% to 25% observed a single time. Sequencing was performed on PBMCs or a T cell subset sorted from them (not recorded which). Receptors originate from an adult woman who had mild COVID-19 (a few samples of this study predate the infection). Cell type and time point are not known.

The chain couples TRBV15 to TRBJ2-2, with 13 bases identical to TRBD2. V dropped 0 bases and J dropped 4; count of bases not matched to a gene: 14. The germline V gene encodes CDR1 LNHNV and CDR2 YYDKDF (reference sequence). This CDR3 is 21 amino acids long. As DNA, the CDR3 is TGTGCCACCAGCAGAGATCCCGGGACTAGCGGGGTTAACGCGACCACCGGGGAGCTGTTTTTT. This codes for CATSRDPGTSGVNATTGELFF.

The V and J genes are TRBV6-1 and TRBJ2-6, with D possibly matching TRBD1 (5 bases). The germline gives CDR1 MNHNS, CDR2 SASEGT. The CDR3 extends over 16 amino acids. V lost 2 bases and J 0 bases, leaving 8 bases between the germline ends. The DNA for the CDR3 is TGTGCCAGCAGTGAAACCAGGGCCTCTGGGGCCAACGTCCTGACTTTC. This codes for CASSETRASGANVLTF.

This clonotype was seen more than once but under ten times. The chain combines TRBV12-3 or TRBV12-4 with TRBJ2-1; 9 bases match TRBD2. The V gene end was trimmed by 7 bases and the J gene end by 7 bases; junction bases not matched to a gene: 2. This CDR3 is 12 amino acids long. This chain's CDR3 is CASNGLANEQFF. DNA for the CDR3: TGTGCCAGCAACGGACTAGCGAATGAGCAGTTCTTC.

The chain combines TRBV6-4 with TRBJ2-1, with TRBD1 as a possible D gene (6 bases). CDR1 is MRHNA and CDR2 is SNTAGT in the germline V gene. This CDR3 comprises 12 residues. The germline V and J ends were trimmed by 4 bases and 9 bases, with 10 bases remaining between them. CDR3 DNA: TGTGCCAGCAGTGCAGGGGAAGGTGAGCAGTTCTTC. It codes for CASSAGEGEQFF.

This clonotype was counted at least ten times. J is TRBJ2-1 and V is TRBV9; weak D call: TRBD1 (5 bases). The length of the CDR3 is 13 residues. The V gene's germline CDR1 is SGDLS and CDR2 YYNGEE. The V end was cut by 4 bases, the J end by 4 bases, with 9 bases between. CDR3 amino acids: CASSPQVYNEQFF. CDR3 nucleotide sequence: TGTGCCAGCAGCCCACAGGTTTACAATGAGCAGTTCTTC.

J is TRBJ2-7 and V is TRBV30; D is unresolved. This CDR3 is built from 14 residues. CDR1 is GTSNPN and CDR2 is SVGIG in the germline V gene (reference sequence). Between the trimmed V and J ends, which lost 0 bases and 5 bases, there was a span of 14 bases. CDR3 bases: TGTGCCTGGAGTGTTATCGGATGGGCCGACGAGCAGTACTTC. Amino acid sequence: CAWSVIGWADEQYF.

The CDR3 spells CRAGLAASTDTQYF. The CDR3, as DNA: TGCAGGGCGGGACTAGCGGCAAGCACAGATACGCAGTATTTT. The chain uses TRBV20-1 and TRBJ2-3, with 11 bases aligning to TRBD2. The CDR3 sequence is 14 residues long. CDR1 is DFQATT, CDR2 SNEGSKA, per germline (reference sequence).

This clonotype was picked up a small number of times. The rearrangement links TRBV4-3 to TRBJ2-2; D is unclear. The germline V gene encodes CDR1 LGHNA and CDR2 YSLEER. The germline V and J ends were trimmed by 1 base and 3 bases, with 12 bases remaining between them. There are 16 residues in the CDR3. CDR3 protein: CASSQVDVGYTGELFF. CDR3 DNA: TGCGCCAGCAGCCAAGTAGATGTTGGCTACACCGGGGAGCTGTTTTTT.

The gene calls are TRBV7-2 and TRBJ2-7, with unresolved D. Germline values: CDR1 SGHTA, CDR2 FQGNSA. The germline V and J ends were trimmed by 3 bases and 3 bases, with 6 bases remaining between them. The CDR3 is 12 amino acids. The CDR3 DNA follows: TGTGCCAGCAGCTTTGTTAACTACGAGCAGTACTTC. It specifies CASSFVNYEQYF.

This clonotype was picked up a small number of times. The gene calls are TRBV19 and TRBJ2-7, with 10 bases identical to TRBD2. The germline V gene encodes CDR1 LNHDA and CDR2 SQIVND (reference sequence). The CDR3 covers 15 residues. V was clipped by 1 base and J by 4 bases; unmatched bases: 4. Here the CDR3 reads CASSIASSGSYEQYF. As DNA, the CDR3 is TGTGCCAGTAGTATAGCATCTAGCGGGAGTTACGAGCAGTACTTC.

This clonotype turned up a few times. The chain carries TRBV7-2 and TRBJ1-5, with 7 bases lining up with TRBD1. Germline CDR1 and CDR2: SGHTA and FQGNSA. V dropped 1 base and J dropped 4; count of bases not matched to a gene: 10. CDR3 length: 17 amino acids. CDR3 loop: CASSLVGLLDRNQPQHF. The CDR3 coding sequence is TGTGCCAGCAGCTTAGTGGGGTTACTGGACAGGAATCAGCCCCAGCATTTT.

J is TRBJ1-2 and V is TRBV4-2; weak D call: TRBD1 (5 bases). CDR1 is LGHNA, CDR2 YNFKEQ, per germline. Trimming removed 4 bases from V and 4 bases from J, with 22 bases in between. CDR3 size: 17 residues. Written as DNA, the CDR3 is TGTGCCAGCAGCCGAGCGGTGGGGGGGTCCTCGTTCTATGGCTACACCTTC. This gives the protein CASSRAVGGSSFYGYTF.

The CDR3 spells CSAFRGAGGFTDTQYF. The CDR3 DNA reads as TGCAGTGCCTTCAGAGGGGCGGGGGGATTCACAGATACGCAGTATTTT. The genes are TRBV20-1 and TRBJ2-3; 8 nucleotides line up with TRBD2. Germline lookup yields CDR1 DFQATT and CDR2 SNEGSKA (reference sequence). This CDR3 is 16 amino acids long. With 6 bases clipped from V and 2 bases from J, the junction kept 13 bases outside the gene matches.

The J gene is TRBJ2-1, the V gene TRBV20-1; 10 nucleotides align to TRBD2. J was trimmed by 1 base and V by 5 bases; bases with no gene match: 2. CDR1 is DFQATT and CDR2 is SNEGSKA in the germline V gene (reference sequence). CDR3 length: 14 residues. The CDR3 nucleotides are TGCAGTGCTTGGACTAGCGGTTCCTACAATGAGCAGTTCTTC. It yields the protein CSAWTSGSYNEQFF.

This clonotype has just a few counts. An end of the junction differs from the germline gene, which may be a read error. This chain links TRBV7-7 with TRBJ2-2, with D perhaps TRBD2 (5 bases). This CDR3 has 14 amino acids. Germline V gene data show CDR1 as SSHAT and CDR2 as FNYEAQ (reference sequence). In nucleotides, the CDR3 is TGTGCTAGCAGCTTCGGAGCGGACACCGGGGAGCTGTTTTTT. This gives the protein CASSFGADTGELFF.

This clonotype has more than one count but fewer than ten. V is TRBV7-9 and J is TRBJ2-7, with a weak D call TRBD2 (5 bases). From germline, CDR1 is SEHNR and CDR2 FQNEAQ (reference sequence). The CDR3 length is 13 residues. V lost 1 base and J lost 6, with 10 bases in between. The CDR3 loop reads CASSLGAGREQYF. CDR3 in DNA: TGTGCCAGCAGCTTAGGGGCGGGTCGCGAGCAGTACTTC. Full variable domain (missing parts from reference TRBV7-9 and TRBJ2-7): DTGVSQNPRHKITKRGQNVTFRCDPISEHNRLYWYRQTLGQGPEFLTYFQNEAQLEKSRLLSDRFSAERPKGSFSTLEIQRTEQGDSAMYLCASSLGAGREQYFGPGTRLTVT.

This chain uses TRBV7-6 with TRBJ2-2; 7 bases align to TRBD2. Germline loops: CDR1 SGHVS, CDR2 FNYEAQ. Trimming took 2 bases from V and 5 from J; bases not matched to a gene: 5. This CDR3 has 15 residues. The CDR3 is CASSLFASGTGELFF. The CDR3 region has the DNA TGTGCCAGCAGCTTATTCGCTAGCGGAACCGGGGAGCTGTTTTTT.

The CDR3 reads CASSEGQSSAFEAFF. CDR3 DNA: TGTGCCAGCTCGGAAGGACAGTCAAGTGCCTTTGAAGCTTTCTTT. The chain recombines TRBV18 with TRBJ1-1; the D gene is possibly TRBD1 (6 bases). This CDR3 has 15 amino acids. Trimming pared 6 bases from V and 7 bases from J, leaving 21 bases between. Germline V gene data show CDR1 as KGHSH and CDR2 as LQKENI.

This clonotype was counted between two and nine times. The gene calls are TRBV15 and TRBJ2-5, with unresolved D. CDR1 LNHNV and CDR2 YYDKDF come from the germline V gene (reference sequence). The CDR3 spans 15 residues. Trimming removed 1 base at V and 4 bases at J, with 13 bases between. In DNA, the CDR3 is TGTGCCACCAGCAGAGCACATACCCTAAGAGAGACCCAGTACTTC. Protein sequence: CATSRAHTLRETQYF.

The CDR3 is CASSPGGPRTEAFF. As DNA, the CDR3 is TGTGCCAGCTCACCGGGGGGACCAAGAACTGAAGCTTTCTTT. This chain connects TRBV18 to TRBJ1-1; D is possibly TRBD1 (5 bases). The V gene's germline CDR1 is KGHSH and CDR2 LQKENI. This CDR3 contains 14 residues. The V end lost 3 bases, the J end lost 5 bases, and 13 bases lay between the germline ends.

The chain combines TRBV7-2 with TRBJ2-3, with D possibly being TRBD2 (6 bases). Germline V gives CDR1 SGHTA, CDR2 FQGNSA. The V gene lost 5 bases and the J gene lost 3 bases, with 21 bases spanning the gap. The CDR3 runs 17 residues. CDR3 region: CASSATSWGPLTDTQYF. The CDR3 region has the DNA TGTGCCAGCAGCGCGACTAGTTGGGGCCCTTTGACAGATACGCAGTATTTT.

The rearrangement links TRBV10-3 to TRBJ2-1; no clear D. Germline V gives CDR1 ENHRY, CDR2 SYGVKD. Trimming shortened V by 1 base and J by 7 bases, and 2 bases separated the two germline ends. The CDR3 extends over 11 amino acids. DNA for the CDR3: TGTGCCATCAGTGAGTTGAATGAGCAGTTCTTC. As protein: CAISELNEQFF.

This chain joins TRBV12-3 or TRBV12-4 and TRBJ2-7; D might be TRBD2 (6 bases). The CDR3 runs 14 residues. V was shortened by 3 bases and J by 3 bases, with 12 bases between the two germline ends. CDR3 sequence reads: CASSFHGGGYEQYF. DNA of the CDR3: TGTGCCAGCAGTTTTCATGGGGGAGGCTACGAGCAGTACTTC.

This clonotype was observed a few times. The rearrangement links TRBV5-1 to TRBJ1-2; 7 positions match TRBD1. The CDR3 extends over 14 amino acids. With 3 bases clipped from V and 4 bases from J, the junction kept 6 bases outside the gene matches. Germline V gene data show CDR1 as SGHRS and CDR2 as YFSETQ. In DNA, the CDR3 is TGCGCCAGCAGCTCAAGACAGGGAGGCTATGGCTACACCTTC. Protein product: CASSSRQGGYGYTF. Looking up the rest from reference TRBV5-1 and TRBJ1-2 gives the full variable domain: KAGVTQTPRYLIKTRGQQVTLSCSPISGHRSVSWYQQTPGQGLQFLFEYFSETQRNKGNFPGRFSGRQFSNSRSEMNVSTLELGDSALYLCASSSRQGGYGYTFGSGTRLTVV.

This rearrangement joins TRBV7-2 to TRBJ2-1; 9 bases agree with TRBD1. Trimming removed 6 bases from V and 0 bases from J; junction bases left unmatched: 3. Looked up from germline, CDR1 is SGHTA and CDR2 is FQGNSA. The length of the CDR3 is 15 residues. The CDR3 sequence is CASRGQGVSYNEQFF. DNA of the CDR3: TGTGCCAGCAGGGGACAGGGAGTCTCCTACAATGAGCAGTTCTTC.

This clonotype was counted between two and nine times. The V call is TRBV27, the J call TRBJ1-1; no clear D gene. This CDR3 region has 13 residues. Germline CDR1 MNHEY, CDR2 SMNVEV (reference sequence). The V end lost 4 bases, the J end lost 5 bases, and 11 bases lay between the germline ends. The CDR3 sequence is CASSSGRGTEAFF. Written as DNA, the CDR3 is TGTGCCAGCAGTTCCGGCCGGGGTACTGAAGCTTTCTTT.

CDR3 protein: CASSFGGLYNEQFF. The CDR3 DNA follows: TGTGCCAGCAGCTTTGGCGGGCTCTACAATGAGCAGTTCTTC. The chain is built from TRBV7-2 and TRBJ2-1; D might be TRBD2 (5 bases). The CDR3 length is 14 residues. V gave up 3 bases and J gave up 3 bases, with 9 bases separating them. Germline loops: CDR1 SGHTA, CDR2 FQGNSA.

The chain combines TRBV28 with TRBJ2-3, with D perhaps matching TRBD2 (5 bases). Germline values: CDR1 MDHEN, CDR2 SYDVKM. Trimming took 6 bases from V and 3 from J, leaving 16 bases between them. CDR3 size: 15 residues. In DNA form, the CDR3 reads TGTGCCAGCAGCACGGAGGTGGACGGTACAGATACGCAGTATTTT. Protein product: CASSTEVDGTDTQYF.

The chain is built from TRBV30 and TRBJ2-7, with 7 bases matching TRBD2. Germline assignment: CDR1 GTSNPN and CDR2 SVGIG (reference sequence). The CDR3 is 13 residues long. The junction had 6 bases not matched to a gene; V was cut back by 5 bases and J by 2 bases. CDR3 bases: TGTGCCTGGGGTTGGGGGGGTGCCTACGAGCAGTACTTC. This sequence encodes CAWGWGGAYEQYF.

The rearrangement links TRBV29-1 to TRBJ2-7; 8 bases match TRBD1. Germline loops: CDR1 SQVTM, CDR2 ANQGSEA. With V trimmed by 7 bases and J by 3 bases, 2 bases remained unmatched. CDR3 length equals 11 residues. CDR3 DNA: TGCAGCGCCGACAGGGGCTACGAGCAGTACTTC. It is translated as CSADRGYEQYF.